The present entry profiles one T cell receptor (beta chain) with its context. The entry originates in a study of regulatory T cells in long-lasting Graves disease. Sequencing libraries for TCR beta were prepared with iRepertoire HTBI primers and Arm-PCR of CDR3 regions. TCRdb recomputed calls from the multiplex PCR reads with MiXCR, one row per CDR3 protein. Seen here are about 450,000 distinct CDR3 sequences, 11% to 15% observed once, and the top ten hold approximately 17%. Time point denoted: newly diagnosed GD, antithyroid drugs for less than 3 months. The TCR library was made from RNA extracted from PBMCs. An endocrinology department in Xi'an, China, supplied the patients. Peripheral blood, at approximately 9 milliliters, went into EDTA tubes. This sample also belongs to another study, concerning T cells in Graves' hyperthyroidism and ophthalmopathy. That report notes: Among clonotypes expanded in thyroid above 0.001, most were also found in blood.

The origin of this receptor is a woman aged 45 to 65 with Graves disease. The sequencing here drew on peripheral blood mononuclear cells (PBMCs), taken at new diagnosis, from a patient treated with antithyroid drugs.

CDR3 in amino acids: CASSGPGQGDYNEQFF. CDR3 coding DNA: TGTGCCAGCAGTGGACCGGGACAGGGCGATTACAATGAGCAGTTCTTC. V gene TRBV28 combines with J gene TRBJ2-1; 9 bases line up with TRBD1. J lost 4 bases, V lost 5 bases, and 9 bases had no gene match. In germline, CDR1 is MDHEN, CDR2 SYDVKM. The CDR3 covers 16 residues. Based on the CDR3 plus reference TRBV28 and TRBJ2-1, the full variable domain is DVKVTQSSRYLVKRTGEKVFLECVQDMDHENMFWYRQDPGLGLRLIYFSYDVKMKEKGDIPEGYSVSREKKERFSLILESASTNQTSMYLCASSGPGQGDYNEQFFGPGTRLTVL.